One and the same sample provided the 19 T cell receptor beta chains below, sequenced in a study of cytomegalovirus exposure and HLA in healthy donors. The PCR was carried out with 60 Vbeta primers and 13 Jbeta primers. Generated by immunoSEQ multiplex PCR, the TCRdb table keeps only in-frame clones and is missing some. The table includes more than 90,000 clones, about 75% detected once. Sequenced sample: PBMCs. The source is a man aged 35 to 55 in good health and CMV-seropositive.

This clone has a handful of counts. V and J are TRBV12-5 and TRBJ2-7; weak D call: TRBD1 (6 bases). Germline V gene sequence: CDR1 LGHNT, CDR2 FRNRAP. CDR3 length equals 14 residues. V was pared by 3 bases and J by 0 bases, with 9 bases between. The CDR3 sequence is CASGFYRDSYEQYF. The CDR3 nucleotides read TGTGCTAGTGGTTTTTACAGGGACTCCTACGAGCAGTACTTC.

The chain combines TRBV2 with TRBJ2-7, with 13 bases matching TRBD2. J lost 6 bases, V lost 8 bases, and 7 bases had no gene match. The CDR3 totals 14 residues. CDR1 SNHLY and CDR2 FYNNEI come from the germline V gene. The CDR3 DNA is TGTGCCAGCCGTCGGACTAGCGGGGGAGTCGAGCAGTACTTC. It encodes CASRRTSGGVEQYF.

V gene TRBV7-2 combines with J gene TRBJ2-7; 9 nucleotides agree with TRBD1. Germline V CDR1 and CDR2: SGHTA, FQGNSA. Trimming at V came to 2 bases and at J to 3 bases, leaving 11 bases not matched to a gene. The CDR3 loop spans 17 amino acids. For the CDR3, the DNA is TGTGCCAGCAGCTTAAGGGACAGGGATGCCATCCTCTACGAGCAGTACTTC. Amino acids: CASSLRDRDAILYEQYF.

V is TRBV4-1 and J is TRBJ2-1; weak D call: TRBD1 (6 bases). Deletions cut 5 bases from V and 0 bases from J, with 8 bases between. CDR3 length: 14 amino acids. Germline V gene sequence: CDR1 MGHRA, CDR2 YSYEKL. This chain's CDR3 is CASSGGISYNEQFF. CDR3 sequence (DNA): TGCGCCAGCAGCGGGGGCATCTCCTACAATGAGCAGTTCTTC.

This chain joins TRBV29-1 and TRBJ1-1, with D perhaps matching TRBD1 (5 bases). Per germline, CDR1 SQVTM and CDR2 ANQGSEA. The V gene lost 1 base and the J gene lost 0 bases, with 15 bases spanning the gap. The CDR3 spans 16 residues. The CDR3 reads CSVEGWGKEMNTEAFF. Here the CDR3 DNA reads TGCAGCGTTGAAGGGTGGGGCAAGGAAATGAACACTGAAGCTTTCTTT.

This clone is a singleton in its sample. J is TRBJ2-3 and V is TRBV5-1; D is perhaps TRBD2 (7 bases). The CDR3 is made up of 16 amino acids. Germline V gives CDR1 SGHRS, CDR2 YFSETQ. Trimming pared 0 bases from V and 2 bases from J, leaving 13 bases between. The CDR3: CASSLARGGATDTQYF. In DNA form, the CDR3 reads TGCGCCAGCAGCTTGGCCAGGGGAGGGGCCACAGATACGCAGTATTTT.

V usage is TRBV7-2 and J usage is TRBJ1-1; weak D call: TRBD1 (6 bases). The CDR3 contains 13 residues. The V gene's germline CDR1 is SGHTA and CDR2 FQGNSA. Trimming cost V 5 bases and J 8 bases, with 15 bases left between them. CDR3 sequence: CASSPRGGLEAFF. The CDR3 region has the DNA TGTGCCAGCAGCCCAAGGGGGGGTCTCGAAGCTTTCTTT. Full variable domain (rest looked up from reference TRBV7-2 and TRBJ1-1): GAGVSQSPSNKVTEKGKDVELRCDPISGHTALYWYRQSLGQGLEFLIYFQGNSAPDKSGLPSDRFSAERTGGSVSTLTIQRTQQEDSAVYLCASSPRGGLEAFFGQGTRLTVV.

The J gene is TRBJ2-3, the V gene TRBV5-1, with D unresolved. V lost 2 bases to trimming and J lost 3 bases, with 7 bases between them. The CDR3 loop spans 13 amino acids. Germline-derived CDR1 and CDR2 are SGHRS and YFSETQ. CDR3 in DNA: TGCGCCAGCAGCTTTTTCGGGACAGATACGCAGTATTTT. This translates into CASSFFGTDTQYF.

The chain carries TRBV5-1 and TRBJ2-3, with D tentatively TRBD1 (5 bases). Germline V gene data show CDR1 as SGHRS and CDR2 as YFSETQ. The germline V and J ends were trimmed by 2 bases and 4 bases, with 11 bases remaining between them. The CDR3 is 14 residues long. The CDR3 region has the DNA TGCGCCAGCAGCTTATGGGGCGAGGCAGATACGCAGTATTTT. This sequence encodes CASSLWGEADTQYF.

The chain combines TRBV6-1 with TRBJ1-2; tentative D call: TRBD1 (5 bases). The length of the CDR3 is 13 residues. Germline lookup yields CDR1 MNHNS and CDR2 SASEGT. Trimming removed 6 bases from V and 1 base from J, with 9 bases in between. The CDR3 is CASSGGSNYGYTF. CDR3 in DNA: TGTGCCAGCAGCGGGGGGAGTAACTATGGCTACACCTTC.

J is TRBJ2-7 and V is TRBV7-2, with 9 nucleotides matching TRBD1. V was pared by 4 bases and J by 9 bases, with 7 bases of the junction left unmatched. Germline CDR1 reads SGHTA; CDR2 reads FQGNSA. CDR3 length equals 13 residues. CDR3 sequence: CASSSGTGRTQYF. The DNA for the CDR3 is TGTGCCAGCAGCTCCGGGACAGGGAGGACGCAGTACTTC.

There are a few counts of this clone. V gene TRBV28 combines with J gene TRBJ2-5, with a weak D call TRBD2 (6 bases). In germline, CDR1 is MDHEN, CDR2 SYDVKM. Trimming shortened V by 5 bases and J by 2 bases, and 18 bases separated the two germline ends. The CDR3 is made up of 16 amino acids. This chain's CDR3 is CASSPSIGRTQETQYF. The CDR3 DNA sequence: TGTGCCAGCAGTCCTTCGATAGGGAGGACACAAGAGACCCAGTACTTC.

The V call is TRBV7-9, the J call TRBJ1-1; no firm D call. CDR1 SEHNR and CDR2 FQNEAQ come from the germline V gene (reference sequence). Trimming left V 5 bases short and J 9 bases short, with 16 bases between. The CDR3 extends over 13 amino acids. The CDR3 DNA sequence: TGTGCCAGCAGCCCCCGGGAGCACTACCAAGCTTTCTTT. Amino acids: CASSPREHYQAFF.

This sequence joins TRBV5-1 and TRBJ1-6, with 9 nucleotides matching TRBD1. The ends lost 5 bases at V and 9 bases at J; junction bases unmatched: 9. The CDR3 extends over 15 amino acids. The V gene's germline CDR1 is SGHRS and CDR2 YFSETQ. This CDR3 is CASSPGDRDFSPLHF. The DNA of the CDR3 is TGCGCCAGCAGTCCCGGGGACAGGGACTTTTCACCCCTCCACTTT.

This clone was observed once. The chain uses TRBV27 and TRBJ2-1; the D gene is possibly TRBD2 (6 bases). Trimming removed 4 bases at V and 6 bases at J, with 16 bases between. In germline, CDR1 is MNHEY, CDR2 SMNVEV (reference sequence). The CDR3 spans 15 residues. For the CDR3, the DNA is TGTGCCAGCAGTTCGGGACTTCCCCCTACCAATGAGCAGTTCTTC. This codes for CASSSGLPPTNEQFF.

This chain connects TRBV5-5 to TRBJ1-4, with 7 bases lining up with TRBD1. The length of the CDR3 is 11 residues. J lost 11 bases, V lost 2 bases, and 0 bases had no gene match. Germline values: CDR1 SGHKS, CDR2 YYEKEE (reference sequence). DNA of the CDR3: TGTGCCAGCAGCTTCAGGGGGAAACTGTTTTTT. Amino acid sequence: CASSFRGKLFF.

The gene calls are TRBV9 and TRBJ2-1; 12 bases map to TRBD2. CDR1 SGDLS and CDR2 YYNGEE come from the germline V gene. The junction had 4 bases not matched to a gene; V was cut back by 3 bases and J by 9 bases. This CDR3 has 14 residues. The CDR3 nucleotides read TGTGCCAGCAGCGGACCTAGCGGGGGGGGTGAGCAGTTCTTC. It specifies CASSGPSGGGEQFF. Combining the CDR3 with reference TRBV9 and TRBJ2-1 gives the whole variable domain DSGVTQTPKHLITATGQRVTLRCSPRSGDLSVYWYQQSLDQGLQFLIQYYNGEERAKGNILERFSAQQFPDLHSELNLSSLELGDSALYFCASSGPSGGGEQFFGPGTRLTVL.

The rearrangement links TRBV19 to TRBJ1-2, with unresolved D. Trimming removed 3 bases at V and 0 bases at J, with 14 bases between. This CDR3 has 16 residues. CDR1 is LNHDA, CDR2 SQIVND, per germline (reference sequence). The CDR3 region is CASSIGSPRANYGYTF. The CDR3, as DNA: TGTGCCAGTAGTATCGGGTCGCCGCGGGCTAACTATGGCTACACCTTC.

The chain couples TRBV9 to TRBJ2-7, with 9 bases aligning to TRBD2. This CDR3 has 15 residues. Germline V CDR1 and CDR2: SGDLS, YYNGEE. Trimming took 2 bases from V and 0 from J; bases not matched to a gene: 3. CDR3 nucleotide sequence: TGTGCCAGCAGCGTGTATAGCGGGGGCTCCTACGAGCAGTACTTC. Its protein product is CASSVYSGGSYEQYF.